This T cell receptor beta chain was observed in a study of CD8+CD57+ T cells in acquired aplastic anemia. On the study more broadly: Recorded DNA amounts for sorted CD4+ and CD8+ cells had an average of approximately 3 ug. Study-wide results and limits: Overlap between patients and controls comprised just under 30 CD8+ CDR3 sequences.

Ten or more counts support this clonotype. Its antigen is unknown. It was patients with CD8+CD57+ cell expansion by flow cytometry who were chosen for sequencing. None of the patients had been given any therapy when their blood was sampled. Profiling of TCR beta VDJ combinations and CDR3 sequences used genomic DNA as template. Using its own MiXCR run on the reads, TCRdb lists one record per CDR3 protein. Among approximately 190,000 distinct CDR3 sequences listed, more than 45% were seen once. Germline V gene data show CDR1 as SNHLY and CDR2 as FYNNEI. V was cut by 3 bases and J by 0 bases, with 9 bases left in between. The CDR3 loop spans 14 amino acids.

This TCR was recovered from a human donor with aplastic anemia. Material: sorted CD4+, CD8+, or CD8+CD57+ T cells (not recorded which) from PBMCs. The chain joins TRBV2 to TRBJ2-7; D not resolved. In DNA form, the CDR3 reads TGTGCCAGCAGTGACGTTTTAGTCTCCTACGAGCAGTACTTC. Translated, it gives CASSDVLVSYEQYF.